What follows is one T cell receptor (beta chain) and its context. What it recognizes is unknown. This entry is derived from a study of identifying expanded T cells in peripheral blood. Measured with immunoSEQ multiplex PCR; TCRdb has only the in-frame clones, and not every one. The sample has about 91,000 clones, around 88% seen once. Collection occurred without any documented infections or immune events in donors. Study-level points and caveats: Two-week clone count variance significantly increased as total template count grew. Around 1.2 clones differed between technical replicates, versus 16.4 and 19 over time.

The clonotype comes from a person aged 18-70 years in good health. Sequencing was carried out using blood.

CDR3 DNA sequence: TGTGCCAGTAGGACGGGGAGAAACACCGGGGAGCTGTTTTTT. Its translation is CASRTGRNTGELFF. This chain links TRBV19 with TRBJ2-2; perhaps TRBD2 as D (5 bases). V was clipped by 6 bases and J by 2 bases, with 10 bases between them. The germline gives CDR1 LNHDA, CDR2 SQIVND (reference sequence). This CDR3 is 14 amino acids long.